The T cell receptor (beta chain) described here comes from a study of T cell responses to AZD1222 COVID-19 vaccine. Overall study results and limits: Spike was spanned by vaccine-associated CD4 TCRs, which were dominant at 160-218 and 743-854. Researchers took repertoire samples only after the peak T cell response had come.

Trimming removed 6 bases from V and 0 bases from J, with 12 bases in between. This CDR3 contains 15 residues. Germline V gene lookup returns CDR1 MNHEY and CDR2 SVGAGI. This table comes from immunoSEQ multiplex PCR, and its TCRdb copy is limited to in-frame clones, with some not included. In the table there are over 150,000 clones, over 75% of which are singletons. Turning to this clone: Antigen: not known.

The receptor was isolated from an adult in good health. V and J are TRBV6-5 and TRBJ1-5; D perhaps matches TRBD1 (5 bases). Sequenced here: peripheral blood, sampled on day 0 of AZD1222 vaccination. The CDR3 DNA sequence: TGTGCCAGCAGACCCGGGACCTTTAGCAATCAGCCCCAGCATTTT. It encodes CASRPGTFSNQPQHF.